This T cell receptor (beta chain) was observed in a study of CD8+ T cells in alopecia areata. Study overall: Once tofacitinib had been taken for 6 to 18 months, 6 months off drug followed.

General study points: Clonality in the scalp and expanded CD8+ clones ranked among the top 100 were significantly decreased by tofacitinib.

Concerning this clone itself: Its antigen remains unidentified.

The treatment here: oral pan-JAK inhibitor, 5-10 mg twice daily. It was cDNA, reverse transcribed from extracted RNA, that served as the sequencing template. The table came from immunoSEQ multiplex PCR; TCRdb's copy has only in-frame clones and leaves some out. The sample has about 190,000 clones, less than 65% seen once; the top ten hold around 4.2%. Looked up from germline, CDR1 is LNHNV and CDR2 is YYDKDF (reference sequence). The germline V and J ends were trimmed by 9 bases and 5 bases, with 19 bases remaining between them. The CDR3 covers 14 residues. The chain couples TRBV15 to TRBJ2-5; D unclear. The sequence derives from a human donor with alopecia areata. This specimen consisted of CD4+ T cells sorted from blood, obtained at week 4, from a patient treated with tofacitinib. CDR3 coding DNA: TGTGCCACGAGACCCCACGAGGACGGGGAGACCCAGTACTTC. As protein: CATRPHEDGETQYF.